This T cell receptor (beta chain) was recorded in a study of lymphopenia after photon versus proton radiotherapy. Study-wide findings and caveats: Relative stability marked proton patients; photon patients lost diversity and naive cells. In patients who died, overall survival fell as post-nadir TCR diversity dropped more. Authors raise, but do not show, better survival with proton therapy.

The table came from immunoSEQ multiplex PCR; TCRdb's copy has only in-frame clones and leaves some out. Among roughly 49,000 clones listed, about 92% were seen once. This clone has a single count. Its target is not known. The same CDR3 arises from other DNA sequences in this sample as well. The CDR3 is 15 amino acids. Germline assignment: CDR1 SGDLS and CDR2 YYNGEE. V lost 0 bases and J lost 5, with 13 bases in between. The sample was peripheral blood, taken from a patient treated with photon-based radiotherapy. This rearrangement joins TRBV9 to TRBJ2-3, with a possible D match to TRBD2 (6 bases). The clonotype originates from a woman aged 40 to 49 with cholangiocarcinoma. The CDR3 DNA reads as TGTGCCAGCAGCGTAGAGGGGCGGGGAGGAGATACGCAGTATTTT. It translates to CASSVEGRGGDTQYF.